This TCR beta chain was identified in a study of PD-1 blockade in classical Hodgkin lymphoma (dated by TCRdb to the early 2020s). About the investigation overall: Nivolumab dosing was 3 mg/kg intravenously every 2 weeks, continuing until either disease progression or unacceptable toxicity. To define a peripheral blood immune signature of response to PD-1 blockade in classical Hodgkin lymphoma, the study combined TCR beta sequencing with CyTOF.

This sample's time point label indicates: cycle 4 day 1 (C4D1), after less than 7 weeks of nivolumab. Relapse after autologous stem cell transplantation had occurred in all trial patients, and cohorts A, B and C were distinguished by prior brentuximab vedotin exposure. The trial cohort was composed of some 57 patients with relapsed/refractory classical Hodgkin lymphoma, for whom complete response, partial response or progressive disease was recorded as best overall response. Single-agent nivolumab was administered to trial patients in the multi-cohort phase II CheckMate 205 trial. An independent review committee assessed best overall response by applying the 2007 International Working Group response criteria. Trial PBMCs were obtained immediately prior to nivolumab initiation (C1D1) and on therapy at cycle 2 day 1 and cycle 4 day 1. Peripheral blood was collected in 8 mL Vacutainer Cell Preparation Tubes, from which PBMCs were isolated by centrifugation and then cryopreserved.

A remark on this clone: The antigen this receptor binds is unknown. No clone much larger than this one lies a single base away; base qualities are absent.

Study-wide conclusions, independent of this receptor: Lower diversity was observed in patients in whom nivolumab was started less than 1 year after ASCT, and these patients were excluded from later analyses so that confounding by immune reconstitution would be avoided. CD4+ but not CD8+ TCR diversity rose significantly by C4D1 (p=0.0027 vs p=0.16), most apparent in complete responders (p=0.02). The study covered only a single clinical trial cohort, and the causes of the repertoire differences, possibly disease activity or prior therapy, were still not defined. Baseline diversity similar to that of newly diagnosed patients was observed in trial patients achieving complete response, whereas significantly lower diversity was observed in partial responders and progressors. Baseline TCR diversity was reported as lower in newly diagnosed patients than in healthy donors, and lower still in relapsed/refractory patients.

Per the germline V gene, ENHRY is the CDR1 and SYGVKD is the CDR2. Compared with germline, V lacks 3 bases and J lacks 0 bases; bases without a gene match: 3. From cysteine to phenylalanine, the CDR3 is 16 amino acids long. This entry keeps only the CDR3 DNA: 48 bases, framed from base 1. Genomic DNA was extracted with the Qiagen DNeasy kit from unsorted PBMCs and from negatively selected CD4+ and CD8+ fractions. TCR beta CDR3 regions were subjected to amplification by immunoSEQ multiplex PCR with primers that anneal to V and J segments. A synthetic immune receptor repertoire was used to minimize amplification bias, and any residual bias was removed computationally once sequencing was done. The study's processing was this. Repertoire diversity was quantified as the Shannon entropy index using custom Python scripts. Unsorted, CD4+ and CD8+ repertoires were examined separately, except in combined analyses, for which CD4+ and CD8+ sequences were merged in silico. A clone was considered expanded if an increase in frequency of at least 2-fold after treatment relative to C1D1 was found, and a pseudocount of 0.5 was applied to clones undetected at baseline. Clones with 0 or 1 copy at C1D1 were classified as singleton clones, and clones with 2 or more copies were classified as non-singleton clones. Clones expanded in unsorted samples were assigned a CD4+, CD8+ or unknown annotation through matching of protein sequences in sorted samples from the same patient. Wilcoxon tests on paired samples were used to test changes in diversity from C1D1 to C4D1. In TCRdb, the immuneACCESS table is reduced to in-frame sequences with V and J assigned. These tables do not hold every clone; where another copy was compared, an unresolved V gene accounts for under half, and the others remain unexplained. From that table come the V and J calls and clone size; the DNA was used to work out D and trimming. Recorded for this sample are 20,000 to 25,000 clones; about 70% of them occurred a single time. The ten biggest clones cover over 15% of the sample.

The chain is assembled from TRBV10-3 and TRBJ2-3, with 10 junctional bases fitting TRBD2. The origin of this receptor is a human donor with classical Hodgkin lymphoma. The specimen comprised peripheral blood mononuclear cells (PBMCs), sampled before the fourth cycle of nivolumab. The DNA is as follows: TGTGCCATCAGTGATCGGACTAGCGGAAGCACAGATACGCAGTATTTT. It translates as CAISDRTSGSTDTQYF.